These 26 T cell receptor beta chains originate from one sample sequenced in a study of T cell responses to AZD1222 COVID-19 vaccine. The method was immunoSEQ multiplex PCR; TCRdb's version includes in-frame clones alone and lacks a portion of them. Of about 120,000 clones in the sample, around nine tenths were seen once. The source was peripheral blood, collected on day 0 of AZD1222 vaccination. These receptors were collected from an adult in good health.

J is TRBJ1-1 and V is TRBV2, with D unclear. This CDR3 has 12 amino acids. Germline V gene sequence: CDR1 SNHLY, CDR2 FYNNEI. Deletions cut 6 bases from V and 6 bases from J, with 11 bases between. The CDR3 coding sequence is TGTGCCAGCAGACAGACGAAATCTGAAGCTTTCTTT. Residues: CASRQTKSEAFF.

The rearrangement links TRBV7-7 to TRBJ2-2; D gene unclear. V lost 5 bases and J 7 bases, leaving 8 bases between the germline ends. This CDR3 is built from 12 residues. Germline CDR1 and CDR2: SSHAT and FNYEAQ (reference sequence). This chain's CDR3 is CASSISGGELFF. In DNA form, the CDR3 reads TGTGCCAGCAGCATCTCGGGCGGGGAGCTGTTTTTT. Filled out from reference TRBV7-7 and TRBJ2-2, the complete variable domain reads GAGVSQSPRYKVTKRGQDVTLRCDPISSHATLYWYQQALGQGPEFLTYFNYEAQPDKSGLPSDRFSAERPEGSISTLTIQRTEQRDSAMYRCASSISGGELFFGEGSRLTVL.

The chain is built from TRBV7-2 and TRBJ2-7; D is uncertain. Per the germline V gene, CDR1 is SGHTA and CDR2 is FQGNSA. The ends were cut back, 4 bases at V and 2 bases at J, with 15 bases in the middle. The CDR3 contains 15 residues. The CDR3 protein is CASSSRRGSAYEQYF. DNA for the CDR3: TGTGCCAGCAGCTCTAGGCGCGGTTCCGCCTACGAGCAGTACTTC.

This clone appeared a single time. This CDR3 is CASSLGTSGRDEQFF. CDR3 coding DNA: TGTGCCAGCAGTCTTGGGACTAGCGGGAGAGATGAGCAGTTCTTC. The V call is TRBV27, the J call TRBJ2-1; 14 positions match TRBD2. Per the germline V gene, CDR1 is MNHEY and CDR2 is SMNVEV (reference sequence). V trimming: 5 bases; J trimming: 8 bases; junction bases outside the gene matches: 5. CDR3 length equals 15 residues.

The chain couples TRBV5-1 to TRBJ2-2, with 12 bases aligning to TRBD2. This CDR3 is built from 19 residues. Germline values: CDR1 SGHRS, CDR2 YFSETQ. Unmatched junction bases numbered 14, after V lost 4 bases and J lost 4 bases. The CDR3 DNA sequence: TGCGCCAGCAGCCTCCTGGGGCTAGCGGGAGGGCCGGGCACCGGGGAGCTGTTTTTT. Its protein is CASSLLGLAGGPGTGELFF.

The sample holds a few counts of this clone. CDR3 sequence: CAGPFGGEQYF. The DNA for the CDR3 is TGTGCGGGCCCTTTTGGGGGCGAGCAGTACTTC. The rearrangement links TRBV19 to TRBJ2-7; D may be TRBD1 or TRBD2 (5 bases each). The CDR3 has 11 residues. From germline, CDR1 is LNHDA and CDR2 SQIVND (reference sequence). Drawing the rest from reference TRBV19 and TRBJ2-7, the complete variable domain is DGGITQSPKYLFRKEGQNVTLSCEQNLNHDAMYWYRQDPGQGLRLIYYSQIVNDFQKGDIAEGYSVSREKKESFPLTVTSAQKNPTAFYLCAGPFGGEQYFGPGTRLTVT.

The chain carries TRBV19 and TRBJ2-1, with D tentatively TRBD1 (5 bases). Trimming removed 7 bases at V and 9 bases at J, with 16 bases between. CDR3 length: 13 amino acids. The germline CDR1 and CDR2 sequences are LNHDA and SQIVND (reference sequence). CDR3 bases: TGTGCCAGTACTCCGACAGCCAGTACTGAGCAGTTCTTC. It encodes CASTPTASTEQFF.

The genes are TRBV7-8 and TRBJ2-7; TRBD2 matches 12 bases. The junction had 4 bases not matched to a gene; V was cut back by 0 bases and J by 4 bases. The CDR3 extends over 16 amino acids. Germline V lookup: CDR1 SGHVS, CDR2 FQNEAQ. CDR3 DNA sequence: TGTGCCAGCAGCTTAGCGCTGACTAGCGGGGGTTACGAGCAGTACTTC. It translates to CASSLALTSGGYEQYF.

A few counts support this clone. The V gene is TRBV6-4, the J gene TRBJ2-1; D is uncertain. Germline V gene data show CDR1 as MRHNA and CDR2 as SNTAGT. This CDR3 spans 15 amino acids. V was clipped by 2 bases and J by 2 bases, with 10 bases between them. Here the CDR3 reads CASSDGLTAYNEQFF. The CDR3, as DNA: TGTGCCAGCAGTGACGGGTTAACGGCCTACAATGAGCAGTTCTTC.

The chain recombines TRBV5-5 with TRBJ1-2, with 8 nucleotides matching TRBD1. Germline V lookup: CDR1 SGHKS, CDR2 YYEKEE (reference sequence). The CDR3 runs 13 residues. V lost 0 bases, J lost 10 bases, and 5 bases stayed unmatched. The CDR3 region has the DNA TGTGCCAGCAGCTTGGTGGGACAGGCTGACTACACCTTC. It specifies CASSLVGQADYTF.

The V gene is TRBV5-1, the J gene TRBJ1-3, with 10 positions matching TRBD1. Germline CDR1 and CDR2: SGHRS and YFSETQ. The CDR3 loop spans 17 amino acids. Unmatched junction bases numbered 9, after V lost 4 bases and J lost 2 bases. In DNA, the CDR3 is TGCGCCAGCAGCCTTACGGGACAGGGGATAGCTGGAAACACCATATATTTT. Translating it yields CASSLTGQGIAGNTIYF.

The genes are TRBV9 and TRBJ2-1; TRBD2 is a possible D gene (6 bases). Trimming cost V 6 bases and J 5 bases, with 12 bases left between them. CDR1 is SGDLS, CDR2 YYNGEE, per germline. This CDR3 contains 13 residues. Here the CDR3 DNA reads TGTGCCAGCAACCCCTCGGGGGACAATGAGCAGTTCTTC. This gives the protein CASNPSGDNEQFF. The full variable domain, rest sourced from reference TRBV9 and TRBJ2-1, is DSGVTQTPKHLITATGQRVTLRCSPRSGDLSVYWYQQSLDQGLQFLIQYYNGEERAKGNILERFSAQQFPDLHSELNLSSLELGDSALYFCASNPSGDNEQFFGPGTRLTVL.

This clone occurred once. This rearrangement joins TRBV7-8 to TRBJ2-7, with 8 bases lining up with TRBD2. Trimming cost V 1 base and J 2 bases; bases outside gene matches: 13. Germline V CDR1 and CDR2: SGHVS, FQNEAQ. This CDR3 region has 18 residues. CDR3 region: CASSLVGGGTTTPYEQYF. CDR3 DNA: TGTGCCAGCAGCTTAGTGGGCGGGGGGACTACAACTCCCTACGAGCAGTACTTC.

The chain recombines TRBV18 with TRBJ2-3; possible D gene TRBD1, 6 bases. Germline loops: CDR1 KGHSH, CDR2 LQKENI. The V end was cut by 6 bases, the J end by 0 bases, with 10 bases between. CDR3 length equals 14 residues. CDR3 coding DNA: TGTGCCAGCTCGCCGACAGGTAGCACAGATACGCAGTATTTT. This codes for CASSPTGSTDTQYF.

In this sample, this clone turned up once. The V gene is TRBV5-1, the J gene TRBJ2-7; TRBD1 matches at 8 bases. The J segment lost 0 bases and the V segment lost 8 bases, leaving 10 bases of the junction unmatched. The CDR3 runs 15 residues. Germline V gene lookup returns CDR1 SGHRS and CDR2 YFSETQ. The CDR3 loop reads CASRTGTGVSYEQYF. CDR3 nucleotide sequence: TGCGCCAGTAGAACCGGGACAGGTGTCTCCTACGAGCAGTACTTC.

The chain uses TRBV5-4 and TRBJ2-7; 7 nucleotides match TRBD1. There are 14 residues in the CDR3. Germline CDR1 is SGHNT and CDR2 is YYREEE (reference sequence). V lost 3 bases, J lost 4 bases, and 7 bases stayed unmatched. The DNA of the CDR3 is TGTGCCAGCAGCTACGGGGACAGAAAATACGAGCAGTACTTC. Translating it yields CASSYGDRKYEQYF.

The chain has TRBV5-1 and TRBJ2-3; TRBD2 matches 11 bases. Germline loops: CDR1 SGHRS, CDR2 YFSETQ. V was clipped by 3 bases and J by 1 base; unmatched bases: 4. The CDR3 is 16 amino acids. DNA of the CDR3: TGCGCCAGCAGCTCCCCGACTAGCGGGGGCACAGATACGCAGTATTTT. Translated, it gives CASSSPTSGGTDTQYF. Variable domain in full (rest from reference TRBV5-1 and TRBJ2-3): KAGVTQTPRYLIKTRGQQVTLSCSPISGHRSVSWYQQTPGQGLQFLFEYFSETQRNKGNFPGRFSGRQFSNSRSEMNVSTLELGDSALYLCASSSPTSGGTDTQYFGPGTRLTVL.

The chain combines TRBV27 with TRBJ2-2; no clear D. Germline CDR1 MNHEY, CDR2 SMNVEV (reference sequence). CDR3 length: 11 residues. Trimming took 5 bases from V and 5 from J, leaving 3 bases between them. The CDR3 region has the DNA TGTGCCAGCAGTGGGACCGGGGAGCTGTTTTTT. Encoded protein: CASSGTGELFF.

The chain links TRBV6-5 to TRBJ2-2; D is unclear. V gave up 2 bases and J gave up 6 bases, with 7 bases separating them. The CDR3 has 13 amino acids. Germline V gives CDR1 MNHEY, CDR2 SVGAGI. The CDR3 sequence is CASSYKWAGELFF. Here the CDR3 DNA reads TGTGCCAGCAGTTACAAGTGGGCCGGGGAGCTGTTTTTT.

In DNA, the CDR3 is TGTGCCAGCAGCCAATTGAGGGGCCAGCCCCAGCATTTT. This codes for CASSQLRGQPQHF. The J gene is TRBJ1-5, the V gene TRBV3-1 (or the pseudogene TRBV3-2), with a possible D match to TRBD1 (5 bases). V lost 2 bases and J 7 bases, leaving 9 bases between the germline ends. Germline values: CDR1 LGHDT, CDR2 YNNKEL (reference sequence). CDR3 length: 13 residues.

V gene TRBV6-5 combines with J gene TRBJ1-2, with a tentative D call TRBD1 (5 bases). V was shortened by 8 bases and J by 12 bases, with 22 bases between the two germline ends. The CDR3 length is 13 residues. Per germline, CDR1 MNHEY and CDR2 SVGAGI. This CDR3 is CASLWVLSRGHTF. CDR3 nucleotide sequence: TGTGCCAGCCTTTGGGTCCTCTCTAGGGGCCACACCTTC.

The chain has TRBV27 and TRBJ2-7; 9 positions agree with TRBD2. CDR1 and CDR2 (germline): MNHEY, SMNVEV (reference sequence). V lost 5 bases and J lost 7; bases outside the gene matches: 15. This CDR3 spans 16 amino acids. CDR3 in DNA: TGTGCCAGCAGTGCCAACCACCGAGCGGGGGGTCGAGAGCAGTACTTC. It codes for CASSANHRAGGREQYF.

The V gene is TRBV7-8, the J gene TRBJ1-3, with 12 bases fitting TRBD1. J gave up 2 bases and V 0 bases, and 2 bases lay outside the gene matches. The CDR3 loop spans 17 amino acids. Germline values: CDR1 SGHVS, CDR2 FQNEAQ. The CDR3 reads CASSLAGQGAAGNTIYF. CDR3 sequence (DNA): TGTGCCAGCAGCTTAGCGGGACAGGGGGCAGCTGGAAACACCATATATTTT. The full variable domain, in which reference TRBV7-8 and TRBJ1-3 provide the parts outside the CDR3, is GAGVSQSPRYKVAKRGQDVALRCDPISGHVSLFWYQQALGQGPEFLTYFQNEAQLDKSGLPSDRFFAERPEGSVSTLKIQRTQQEDSAVYLCASSLAGQGAAGNTIYFGEGSWLTVV.

The chain has TRBV30 and TRBJ2-2; D possibly uses TRBD1 or TRBD2 (6 bases each). This CDR3 is 13 amino acids long. Trimming took 2 bases from V and 6 from J, leaving 10 bases between them. CDR1 and CDR2 from the germline V gene are GTSNPN and SVGIG (reference sequence). The CDR3 protein is CAWSLGGPGELFF. DNA of the CDR3: TGTGCCTGGAGTCTTGGGGGGCCCGGGGAGCTGTTTTTT.

V is TRBV30 and J is TRBJ1-4; D is uncertain. V lost 6 bases and J 7 bases, leaving 15 bases between the germline ends. Germline CDR1 and CDR2: GTSNPN and SVGIG (reference sequence). The CDR3 totals 13 residues. The CDR3 reads CACTSTGGEKLFF. CDR3 bases: TGTGCCTGCACGTCGACGGGCGGTGAAAAACTGTTTTTT. Based on the CDR3 plus reference TRBV30 and TRBJ1-4, the full variable domain is SQTIHQWPATLVQPVGSPLSLECTVEGTSNPNLYWYRQAAGRGLQLLFYSVGIGQISSEVPQNLSASRPQDRQFILSSKKLLLSDSGFYLCACTSTGGEKLFFGSGTQLSVL.

This clone has only a few counts. This chain uses TRBV7-6 with TRBJ1-1; no definite D call. The CDR3 has 13 amino acids. The germline CDR1 and CDR2 sequences are SGHVS and FNYEAQ. Trimming stripped 2 bases from V and 4 bases from J, with 8 bases between. CDR3 DNA sequence: TGTGCCAGCAGCTTAAATCGGGGCACTGAAGCTTTCTTT. Amino acids: CASSLNRGTEAFF.